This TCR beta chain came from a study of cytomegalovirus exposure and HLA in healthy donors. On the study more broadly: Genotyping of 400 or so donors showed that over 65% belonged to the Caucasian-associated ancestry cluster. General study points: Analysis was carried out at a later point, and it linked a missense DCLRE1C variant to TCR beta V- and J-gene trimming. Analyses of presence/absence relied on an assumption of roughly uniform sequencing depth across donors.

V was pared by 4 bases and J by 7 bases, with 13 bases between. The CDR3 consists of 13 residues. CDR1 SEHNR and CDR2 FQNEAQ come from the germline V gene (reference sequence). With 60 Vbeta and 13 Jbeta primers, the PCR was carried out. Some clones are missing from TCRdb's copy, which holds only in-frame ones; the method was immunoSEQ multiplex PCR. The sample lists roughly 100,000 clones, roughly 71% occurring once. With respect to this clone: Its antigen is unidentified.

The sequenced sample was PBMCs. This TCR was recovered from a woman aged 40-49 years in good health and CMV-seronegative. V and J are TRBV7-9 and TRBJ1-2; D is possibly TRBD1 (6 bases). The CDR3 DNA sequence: TGTGCCAGCAGCTCAGATCGAGGGGGTGGCTACACCTTC. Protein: CASSSDRGGGYTF.